This T cell receptor (beta chain) derives from a study of cytomegalovirus exposure and HLA in healthy donors. V lost 1 base to trimming and J lost 6 bases, with 15 bases between them. The CDR3 consists of 15 residues. Germline V gene data show CDR1 as SGHDT and CDR2 as YYEEEE. The study ran its PCR with 60 Vbeta and 13 Jbeta primers. Produced via immunoSEQ multiplex PCR; TCRdb's table is partial and in-frame only. The data contain around 250,000 clones, around 81% of them seen just once; the ten biggest clones take up almost 8%. This TCR was recovered from a woman aged 55-75 years in good health and CMV-seropositive. The chain carries TRBV5-6 and TRBJ2-3, with a weak D call TRBD1 (5 bases). Sample: PBMCs. The CDR3 DNA is TGTGCCAGCAGCTTGTATCAGGGCTATCTGGATACGCAGTATTTT. Translation gives CASSLYQGYLDTQYF.